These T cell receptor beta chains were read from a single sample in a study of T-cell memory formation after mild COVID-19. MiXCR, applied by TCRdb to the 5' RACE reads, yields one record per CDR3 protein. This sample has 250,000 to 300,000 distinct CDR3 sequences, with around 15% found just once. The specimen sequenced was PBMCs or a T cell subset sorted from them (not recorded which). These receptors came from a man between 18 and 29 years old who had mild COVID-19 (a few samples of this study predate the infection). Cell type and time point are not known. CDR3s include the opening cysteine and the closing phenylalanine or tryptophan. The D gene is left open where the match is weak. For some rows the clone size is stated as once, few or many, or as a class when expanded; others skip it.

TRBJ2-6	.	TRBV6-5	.	CASRNRPGAISGANVLTF	TGTGCCAGCAGGAACAGGCCGGGGGCTATCTCTGGGGCCAACGTCCTGACTTTC
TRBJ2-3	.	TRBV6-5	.	CASSYKALRFSDTQYF	TGTGCCAGCAGTTACAAGGCCCTACGATTTTCGGATACGCAGTATTTT
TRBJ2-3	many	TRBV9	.	CASSPVVDSTDTQYF	TGTGCCAGCAGCCCTGTAGTGGATAGCACAGATACGCAGTATTTT
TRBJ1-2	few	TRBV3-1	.	CASSQGRGYGYTF	TGTGCCAGCAGCCAAGGAAGAGGCTATGGCTACACCTTC
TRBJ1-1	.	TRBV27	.	CASSSQGSNTEAFF	TGTGCCAGCAGTTCGCAGGGTTCGAACACTGAAGCTTTCTTT
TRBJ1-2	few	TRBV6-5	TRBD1	CASSYGQDYGYTF	TGTGCCAGCAGTTACGGACAGGACTATGGCTACACCTTC
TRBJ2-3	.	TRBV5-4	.	CSSRAGGADTQYF	TGTTCCTCCCGGGCTGGAGGCGCAGATACGCAGTATTTT
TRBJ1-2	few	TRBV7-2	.	CASSQSPVYRYTF	TGTGCCAGCAGCCAGAGTCCCGTTTACCGCTACACCTTC
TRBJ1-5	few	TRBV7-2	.	CASSPNRGQPQHF	TGTGCCAGCAGCCCTAATAGGGGTCAGCCCCAGCATTTT
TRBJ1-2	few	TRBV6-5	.	CASSYGHPSWDGYTF	TGTGCCAGCAGTTACGGCCATCCCTCGTGGGATGGCTACACCTTC
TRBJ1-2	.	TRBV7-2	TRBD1	CASSSQPGQGRGYTF	TGTGCCAGCAGCTCCCAGCCGGGACAGGGGCGGGGCTACACCTTC
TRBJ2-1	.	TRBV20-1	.	CSAREDKGFTTRQFF	TGCAGTGCTAGAGAAGATAAGGGGTTTACAACCCGACAGTTCTTC
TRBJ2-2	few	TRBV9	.	CASSGVPQTGELFF	TGTGCCAGCAGCGGAGTCCCTCAGACCGGGGAGCTGTTTTTT
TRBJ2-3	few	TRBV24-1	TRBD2	CATGGPRGGTDTQYF	TGTGCCACGGGAGGTCCGCGGGGAGGGACAGATACGCAGTATTTT
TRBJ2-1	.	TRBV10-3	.	CAISTPGGDNEQFF	TGTGCCATCAGTACACCCGGCGGGGACAATGAGCAGTTCTTC
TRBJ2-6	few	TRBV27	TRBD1	CASSPRTGRSGANVLTF	TGTGCCAGCAGTCCTCGGACAGGGCGGTCTGGGGCCAACGTCCTGACTTTC
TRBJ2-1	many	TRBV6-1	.	CASSPRNNEQFF	TGTGCCAGCAGTCCGAGGAACAATGAGCAGTTCTTC
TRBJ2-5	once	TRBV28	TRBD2	CASRSQAGLAGEETQYF	TGTGCCAGCAGATCCCAGGCCGGACTAGCGGGGGAAGAGACCCAGTACTTC
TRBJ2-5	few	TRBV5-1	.	CASSLRRLQETQYF	TGCGCCAGCAGCTTGCGGCGATTACAAGAGACCCAGTACTTC
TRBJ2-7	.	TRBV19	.	CASSIRGQTYEQYF	TGTGCCAGTAGTATCAGGGGTCAGACCTACGAGCAGTACTTC
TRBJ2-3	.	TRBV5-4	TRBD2	CASSLPTSGGDTQYF	TGTGCCAGCAGCTTGCCGACTAGCGGGGGGGATACGCAGTATTTT
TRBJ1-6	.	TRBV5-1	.	CASSLARDSPLHF	TGCGCCAGCAGCTTGGCCCGGGATTCACCCCTCCACTTT
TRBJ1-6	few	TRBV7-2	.	CASSLMPNSPNSPLHF	TGTGCCAGCAGCTTAATGCCCAACTCCCCGAATTCACCCCTCCACTTT
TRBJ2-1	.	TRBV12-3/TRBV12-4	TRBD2	CASSLAGGVWQFF	TGTGCCAGCAGTCTAGCGGGGGGTGTGTGGCAGTTCTTC
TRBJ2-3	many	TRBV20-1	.	CSAEYSSTDTQYF	TGCAGTGCTGAATATTCTAGCACAGATACGCAGTATTTT
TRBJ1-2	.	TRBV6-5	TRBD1	CASSYRDSYGYTF	TGTGCCAGCAGTTACCGGGACAGCTATGGCTACACCTTC
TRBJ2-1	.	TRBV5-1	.	CASSLGTMNEQFF	TGCGCCAGCAGCCTGGGGACGATGAATGAGCAGTTCTTC
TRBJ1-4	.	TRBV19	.	CASSPGESEKLIF	TGTGCCAGTAGTCCGGGGGAGAGTGAAAAACTGATTTTT